This entry lists 21 T cell receptor beta chains sequenced from one sample in a study of blood T cell repertoires in COVID-19. Measured with immunoSEQ multiplex PCR; TCRdb has only the in-frame clones, and not every one. Among approximately 440,000 clones listed, roughly 88% were seen once. Sequencing was done on a sample of peripheral blood. The receptors originated from a woman aged 50 to 60 with COVID-19, enrolled during active disease.

Worth noting for this clone: The same CDR3 can be traced to other DNA sequences in this sample. The V gene is TRBV7-9, the J gene TRBJ1-1; D unclear. The CDR3 loop spans 12 amino acids. Germline assignment: CDR1 SEHNR and CDR2 FQNEAQ (reference sequence). V dropped 5 bases and J dropped 5 bases, with 9 bases sitting between them. This chain's CDR3 is CASSSGGTEAFF. DNA for the CDR3: TGTGCCAGCAGCAGCGGTGGAACTGAAGCTTTCTTT.

V is TRBV23-1 and J is TRBJ1-1; possible D gene TRBD1, 5 bases. TRBV23-1 is flagged as an ORF with uncertain function. The CDR3 has 16 amino acids. V dropped 2 bases and J dropped 0 bases, with 13 bases sitting between them. The CDR3 spells CASSQGIRVMNTEAFF. CDR3 DNA: TGCGCCAGCAGTCAAGGCATCAGGGTAATGAACACTGAAGCTTTCTTT.

This sequence joins TRBV5-5 and TRBJ2-7, with D possibly TRBD1 on 6 matching bases. Deletions cut 6 bases from V and 0 bases from J, with 16 bases between. CDR3 length: 15 amino acids. Germline CDR1 and CDR2: SGHKS and YYEKEE (reference sequence). The CDR3 DNA reads as TGTGCCAGCACCTTCCAGGGGCGAAGCTCCTACGAGCAGTACTTC. This gives the protein CASTFQGRSSYEQYF.

This chain joins TRBV11-2 and TRBJ2-1; D gene uncertain. The V and J ends lost 2 bases and 4 bases respectively, with 6 bases between them. The CDR3 is 13 amino acids. From germline, CDR1 is SGHAT and CDR2 FQNNGV. The CDR3, as DNA: TGTGCCAGCAGCTTATTCCCTTACAATGAGCAGTTCTTC. Translating gives CASSLFPYNEQFF.

The V and J genes are TRBV10-3 and TRBJ1-5; perhaps TRBD1 as D (6 bases). There are 17 residues in the CDR3. The ends were cut back, 0 bases at V and 2 bases at J, with 14 bases in the middle. Germline V CDR1 and CDR2: ENHRY, SYGVKD. In nucleotides, the CDR3 is TGTGCCATCAGTGAGTCGAGGGGGGGGAGTGGCAATCAGCCCCAGCATTTT. It translates to CAISESRGGSGNQPQHF.

The rearrangement uses TRBV5-5 and TRBJ1-1; unclear D gene. Trimming pared 4 bases from V and 4 bases from J, leaving 17 bases between. This CDR3 has 15 amino acids. Germline CDR1 SGHKS, CDR2 YYEKEE (reference sequence). DNA for the CDR3: TGTGCCAGCAGCCCCCGTTGGGGAGAGAGCACTGAAGCTTTCTTT. Translated: CASSPRWGESTEAFF.

There are many counts of this clone. Other DNA sequences from this sample encode an identical CDR3 as well. The chain has TRBV30 and TRBJ1-6; D is perhaps TRBD1 (6 bases). V shed 2 bases and J shed 5 bases, with 10 bases lying between them. Germline CDR1 GTSNPN, CDR2 SVGIG (reference sequence). The CDR3 consists of 14 residues. CDR3 DNA: TGTGCCTGGAGTAGGGGACAAGATAATTCACCCCTCCACTTT. Translated, it gives CAWSRGQDNSPLHF.

V and J are TRBV6-5 and TRBJ1-1; 8 bases match TRBD1. CDR3 length: 12 residues. V lost 6 bases and J lost 8; bases outside the gene matches: 5. The germline gives CDR1 MNHEY, CDR2 SVGAGI. CDR3 residues: CASRTQGVEAFF. The CDR3 region has the DNA TGTGCCAGCAGGACACAGGGGGTCGAAGCTTTCTTT.

The chain recombines TRBV11-1 with TRBJ1-1; 8 bases match TRBD1. The CDR3 has 15 residues. In germline, CDR1 is SGHAT, CDR2 FQDESV (reference sequence). V shed 5 bases and J 2 bases; nucleotides not matched to a gene: 7. The DNA for the CDR3 is TGTGCCAGCAGCCCCTGGACAGGGATTAACACTGAAGCTTTCTTT. Its translation is CASSPWTGINTEAFF. The full variable domain, in which reference TRBV11-1 and TRBJ1-1 provide the parts outside the CDR3, is EAEVAQSPRYKITEKSQAVAFWCDPISGHATLYWYRQILGQGPELLVQFQDESVVDDSQLPKDRFSAERLKGVDSTLKIQPAELGDSAMYLCASSPWTGINTEAFFGQGTRLTVV.

The chain recombines TRBV25-1 with TRBJ1-1; 7 nucleotides match TRBD1. CDR1 and CDR2 from the germline V gene are MGHDK and SYGVNS. Trimming took 6 bases from V and 5 from J; bases not matched to a gene: 12. This CDR3 contains 15 residues. The CDR3 spells CASSRLGTVGTEAFF. CDR3 coding DNA: TGTGCCAGCAGCCGACTAGGGACAGTTGGAACTGAAGCTTTCTTT.

This clone appeared a single time. This chain connects TRBV7-3 to TRBJ1-2; D is unclear. V lost 1 base and J 3 bases, leaving 6 bases between the germline ends. The CDR3 is made up of 13 amino acids. CDR1 and CDR2 from the germline V gene are SGHTA and FQGTGA. This CDR3 is CASSLNPYYGYTF. The CDR3 DNA reads TGTGCCAGCAGCTTAAATCCGTACTATGGCTACACCTTC.

The chain couples TRBV2 to TRBJ2-3; possible D gene TRBD1, 6 bases. The CDR3 covers 14 residues. The V and J ends lost 6 bases and 6 bases respectively, with 16 bases between them. The germline V gene has CDR1 SNHLY and CDR2 FYNNEI. CDR3: CASRVSRGSDTQYF. CDR3 coding DNA: TGTGCCAGCAGAGTTTCCAGGGGATCGGATACGCAGTATTTT.

This chain uses TRBV7-3 with TRBJ2-7, with TRBD1 as a possible D gene (6 bases). There are 15 residues in the CDR3. The V gene lost 5 bases and the J gene lost 6 bases, with 20 bases spanning the gap. The germline V gene encodes CDR1 SGHTA and CDR2 FQGTGA. The CDR3 DNA reads TGTGCCAGCAGCCGCTCTGGGACACCGAAATCCGAGCAGTACTTC. This gives the protein CASSRSGTPKSEQYF.

This chain links TRBV12-3 or TRBV12-4 with TRBJ1-2, with unresolved D. V was cut by 5 bases and J by 7 bases, with 8 bases left in between. The CDR3 has 11 amino acids. The chain's CDR3 is CASSVGRGYTF. CDR3 DNA: TGTGCCAGCAGTGTGGGCCGTGGCTACACCTTC.

The chain couples TRBV2 to TRBJ1-3; possibly TRBD1 for D (5 bases). Germline V gives CDR1 SNHLY, CDR2 FYNNEI. V was pared by 3 bases and J by 0 bases, with 12 bases between. CDR3 size: 16 residues. The CDR3 loop is CASSEGLGPSGNTIYF. The CDR3 coding sequence is TGTGCCAGCAGTGAGGGCCTGGGGCCCTCTGGAAACACCATATATTTT.

V gene TRBV12-3 or TRBV12-4 combines with J gene TRBJ1-1; TRBD1 might be the D (6 bases). The V and J ends lost 6 bases and 5 bases respectively, with 13 bases between them. The CDR3 contains 13 residues. CDR3 sequence: CASRGGGWTEAFF. The CDR3 DNA is TGTGCCAGCAGGGGAGGGGGATGGACTGAAGCTTTCTTT.

The chain has TRBV5-4 and TRBJ2-6; D remains unclear. Per the germline V gene, CDR1 is SGHNT and CDR2 is YYREEE (reference sequence). This CDR3 contains 15 residues. Trimming stripped 0 bases from V and 0 bases from J, with 4 bases between. The DNA for the CDR3 is TGTGCCAGCAGCTTGGGCGGCTCTGGGGCCAACGTCCTGACTTTC. It is translated as CASSLGGSGANVLTF.

The rearrangement links TRBV6-5 to TRBJ1-2, with 10 bases aligning to TRBD1. This CDR3 is 13 amino acids long. The germline V gene has CDR1 MNHEY and CDR2 SVGAGI. Unmatched junction bases numbered 7, after V lost 7 bases and J lost 8 bases. The DNA for the CDR3 is TGTGCCAGCACCCAGACAGGGGGCAGAGGCTACACCTTC. Translated, it gives CASTQTGGRGYTF.

The chain has TRBV28 and TRBJ1-1, with 8 positions matching TRBD1. With 4 bases clipped from V and 10 bases from J, the junction kept 20 bases outside the gene matches. The CDR3 contains 17 residues. The germline CDR1 and CDR2 sequences are MDHEN and SYDVKM. The CDR3 sequence is CASSSDRQGYPGWGAFF. CDR3 nucleotides: TGTGCCAGCAGTTCTGATAGACAGGGGTACCCTGGGTGGGGAGCTTTCTTT. Based on the CDR3 plus reference TRBV28 and TRBJ1-1, the full variable domain is DVKVTQSSRYLVKRTGEKVFLECVQDMDHENMFWYRQDPGLGLRLIYFSYDVKMKEKGDIPEGYSVSREKKERFSLILESASTNQTSMYLCASSSDRQGYPGWGAFFGQGTRLTVV.

The rearrangement links TRBV5-4 to TRBJ1-1; the D is unclear. The V and J ends lost 4 bases and 8 bases respectively, with 18 bases between them. The CDR3 loop spans 14 amino acids. The V gene's germline CDR1 is SGHNT and CDR2 YYREEE (reference sequence). CDR3 amino acids: CASSGPGSPTEAFF. Here the CDR3 DNA reads TGTGCCAGCAGCGGACCGGGGTCCCCCACGGAAGCTTTCTTT.

The chain carries TRBV30 and TRBJ1-2, with D unclear. Trimming took 0 bases from V and 7 from J, leaving 12 bases between them. Germline values: CDR1 GTSNPN, CDR2 SVGIG (reference sequence). CDR3 length: 13 amino acids. The CDR3, as DNA: TGTGCCTGGAGTGTAAATCGGAGAATTGGCTACACCTTC. Protein: CAWSVNRRIGYTF.